This T cell receptor (beta chain) comes out of a study of blood T cell repertoires in COVID-19 (dated by TCRdb to about 2020). For the wider study: The collaborator samples originated in the United States, Italy and Spain and spanned the acute and convalescent phases of COVID-19. The material from the prospective study consisted of cDNA or gDNA derived from T cells, B-cell-depleted T cells, or PBMCs. Subjects who had been exposed to COVID-19, were actively infected with it, or had recovered from it provided the deeply sampled blood TCRbeta repertoires that made up the dataset. The repertoires were made available in a free public database intended to serve as a resource for research on the immune response to SARS-CoV-2. The samples were drawn from the first 160 participants of the ongoing ImmuneRACE study and from over 950 subjects provided by 6 global collaborators. A de-identified subject ID, COVID-19 status, age in years and sex were almost always included in the sample metadata. Where available, HLA class I and class II types were obtained from metadata supplied by the sample provider rather than from assay-based typing. Broad study findings and their caveats: The amount of clinical and demographic metadata varied by source and participant and was provided uncurated.

In the case of this clone: It has no known antigen specificity. No quality values exist for individual bases; no much larger clone is one base distant.

Each collaborating institution followed its own protocols to collect whole blood in K2EDTA tubes. For TCRbeta analysis, collaborators shipped samples in one of three forms: frozen whole blood, isolated PBMCs, or DNA extracted from either of those sample types. The immunoSEQ Assay, a bias-controlled multiplex PCR, was used to amplify TCRbeta CDR3 regions from genomic DNA. Per the source publication's procedure: The number of nucleated cells in each sample was estimated by amplification of reference gene primers within the assay. To quantify the absolute abundance of each unique TCRbeta CDR3 rearrangement, sequence reads were collapsed and filtered. For each sample, productive Simpson clonality was calculated as the square root of Simpson's diversity index over productive rearrangements. TCRdb's version of the immuneACCESS table is confined to in-frame rearrangements and falls short of the full clone set. An unresolved V gene accounts for under half of the shortfall where checked; the remainder is of unknown origin. V, J and clone size derive from that table, while D and trimming were established from the DNA sequence. Counted in this sample were about 190,000 clones; around 90% of them appeared once. The leading ten clones occupy 6.5% to 8.5% of the sample.

The CDR3 measures 16 amino acids from cysteine to phenylalanine. Only the CDR3 part of the read is kept: 48 bases, read in frame from the first base. The CDR1 and CDR2 encoded by the germline V gene (reference sequence) are LNHDA and SQIVND. Trimming accounts for 4 bases at V and 0 bases at J, while the number of junction bases matched to no gene is 3. Sequenced input: peripheral blood. This clonotype originated in a man aged 40-49 years with acute or convalescent COVID-19. The chain employs TRBV19 and TRBJ1-5; 10 junctional bases match TRBD1. The sequence in DNA is TGTGCCAGTAGTAAGGGGACAGGGGATAGCAATCAGCCCCAGCATTTT. This encodes CASSKGTGDSNQPQHF.